The following is a T cell receptor beta chain sequence with its context. What it binds is unknown. Produced via immunoSEQ multiplex PCR; TCRdb's table is partial and in-frame only. The sample has fewer than 150,000 clones, around 86% seen once. The length of the CDR3 is 15 residues. Looked up from germline, CDR1 is SEHNR and CDR2 is FQNEAQ (reference sequence). V was clipped by 1 base and J by 8 bases, with 14 bases between them. The source of the sample is a study of T cell responses to AZD1222 COVID-19 vaccine. The wider study: Pooled samples include second doses given at about 4 or 12 weeks. Findings of the study overall: As reported, nearly half of all spike-specific TCRs target variant regions that are unmutated. Clonal diversity may have been underestimated in mostly white British donors.

This specimen consisted of peripheral blood, obtained on day 0 of AZD1222 vaccination. The receptor's source is an adult in good health. The chain has TRBV7-9 and TRBJ1-4; perhaps TRBD1 as D (5 bases). The CDR3, as DNA: TGTGCCAGCAGCTTAGAGGCAGGGAATACGGAAAAACTGTTTTTT. This gives the protein CASSLEAGNTEKLFF.